The following is a T cell receptor (beta chain) sequence with its context. Antigen: not known. The entry originates in a study of siplizumab effects on memory and regulatory T cells. Findings of the study overall: The average Treg-derived proportion among mappable alloreactive CD4+ clones was about 70% with siplizumab versus around 26% in controls.

Sequenced by immunoSEQ multiplex PCR; TCRdb stores in-frame clones only, minus some. The table records 90,000 to 150,000 clones, 93% of them present only once. The CDR3 extends over 14 amino acids. Per the germline V gene, CDR1 is MNHNY and CDR2 is SVGAGI (reference sequence). V was pared by 8 bases and J by 4 bases, with 15 bases between. The chain combines TRBV6-6 with TRBJ1-5; unclear D gene. Material: non-Treg CD4+ T cells sorted from blood. The clonotype comes from a human donor in good health. CDR3 nucleotides: TGTGCCAGCCGCCGATCAGGCAGGAATCAGCCCCAGCATTTT. Translation: CASRRSGRNQPQHF.